These 16 T cell receptor beta chains came from one sample sequenced in a study of shared clonotypes between healthy human individuals. Naive CD8 cells comprised CD45RO-negative, CCR7-positively selected cells, excluding terminally differentiated effector memory CD45RA+ cells. Only in-frame clones appear in the TCRdb table, and some are missing; sequencing was by immunoSEQ multiplex PCR. The sample shows about 1.9 million clones, around 95% of them seen only once. Material for sequencing was naive CD8+ T cells from PBMCs. These receptors were taken from a man aged 18 to 30 in good health. Some clones in this sample may be carry-over from other donors' samples.

The rearrangement uses TRBV21-1 and TRBJ2-4. TRBV21-1 is given as a pseudogene. The CDR3 is 17 amino acids. The CDR3 loop is CASSKEGTRVRGNIQYF. The CDR3 DNA reads as TGTGCCAGCAGCAAAGAAGGGACCCGGGTACGGGGAAACATTCAGTACTTC.

As regards this clone: This sample also contains other DNA sequences that code for the same CDR3. The rearrangement uses TRBV7-9 and TRBJ1-1; no reliable D call. Germline CDR1 is SEHNR and CDR2 is FQNEAQ (reference sequence). Between the trimmed V and J ends, which lost 5 bases and 4 bases, there was a span of 8 bases. The CDR3 runs 12 residues. CDR3: CASSLSGTEAFF. Written as DNA, the CDR3 is TGTGCCAGCAGCCTCTCGGGCACTGAAGCTTTCTTT. Full variable domain (remainder filled in from reference TRBV7-9 and TRBJ1-1): DTGVSQNPRHKITKRGQNVTFRCDPISEHNRLYWYRQTLGQGPEFLTYFQNEAQLEKSRLLSDRFSAERPKGSFSTLEIQRTEQGDSAMYLCASSLSGTEAFFGQGTRLTVV.

This clone has only one observation. This rearrangement joins TRBV27 to TRBJ2-7; the D gene is possibly TRBD2 (6 bases). V was clipped by 0 bases and J by 3 bases, with 12 bases between them. In germline, CDR1 is MNHEY, CDR2 SMNVEV (reference sequence). CDR3 length: 15 residues. CDR3 sequence (DNA): TGTGCCAGCAGTTTATCGGCGGGACTGGTCTACGAGCAGTACTTC. Translating it yields CASSLSAGLVYEQYF.

The chain couples TRBV7-9 to TRBJ2-3, with D perhaps matching TRBD1 (6 bases). The CDR3 is 15 amino acids. The germline CDR1 and CDR2 sequences are SEHNR and FQNEAQ (reference sequence). Trimming pared 10 bases from V and 4 bases from J, leaving 21 bases between. The CDR3, as DNA: TGTGCCACAGGGGCCTGGGTGGCGAGCGCAGATACGCAGTATTTT. Translated: CATGAWVASADTQYF.

V usage is TRBV25-1 and J usage is TRBJ2-1, with D possibly being TRBD1 (5 bases). Per the germline V gene, CDR1 is MGHDK and CDR2 is SYGVNS. There are 12 residues in the CDR3. The CDR3: CASGLYGNEQFF. The CDR3 DNA follows: TGTGCGTCAGGGTTGTATGGCAATGAGCAGTTCTTC.

The gene calls are TRBV7-6 and TRBJ1-1; no reliable D call. The CDR3 spans 13 residues. V lost 3 bases and J lost 4, with 9 bases in between. Germline CDR1 SGHVS, CDR2 FNYEAQ. CDR3 nucleotide sequence: TGTGCCAGCAGCTTCTCGCGGGCCACTGAAGCTTTCTTT. Translated: CASSFSRATEAFF.

The rearrangement uses TRBV4-1 and TRBJ2-7; no reliable D call. The CDR3 runs to 14 residues. The germline V gene has CDR1 MGHRA and CDR2 YSYEKL. The ends were cut back, 0 bases at V and 5 bases at J, with 11 bases in the middle. CDR3 sequence reads: CASSQDRLLNEQYF. The CDR3 bases are TGCGCCAGCAGCCAAGATCGGCTCTTGAACGAGCAGTACTTC.

This clone has a count of ten or more. The chain employs TRBV7-9 and TRBJ2-1; 7 positions agree with TRBD2. The CDR3 extends over 16 amino acids. CDR1 is SEHNR, CDR2 FQNEAQ, per germline (reference sequence). V was pared by 2 bases and J by 8 bases, with 12 bases of the junction left unmatched. CDR3 sequence reads: CASSLLAGVSDDEQFF. The CDR3 bases are TGTGCCAGCAGCTTACTGGCGGGAGTGTCTGACGATGAGCAGTTCTTC.

J is TRBJ2-2 and V is TRBV10-3, with no clear D. The CDR3 is 17 amino acids. Looked up from germline, CDR1 is ENHRY and CDR2 is SYGVKD. V was cut by 2 bases and J by 2 bases, with 15 bases left in between. CDR3 nucleotides: TGTGCCATCAGTGAGCTGGGTCTAGATACTAACACCGGGGAGCTGTTTTTT. Translated, it gives CAISELGLDTNTGELFF.

V usage is TRBV7-9 and J usage is TRBJ2-1; 12 bases match TRBD2. Germline V gene data show CDR1 as SEHNR and CDR2 as FQNEAQ (reference sequence). V shed 8 bases, J shed 15 bases, and the junction held 11 bases outside the gene matches. This CDR3 is 13 amino acids long. CDR3 DNA: TGTGCCAGCCCCCCGCCTAGCGGGGGGGGTCCGTTCTTC. Protein: CASPPPSGGGPFF.

With respect to this clone: Other DNA sequences within the sample encode an identical CDR3. The chain is built from TRBV2 and TRBJ2-7, with 7 bases that match TRBD2. The germline V gene has CDR1 SNHLY and CDR2 FYNNEI. V was clipped by 2 bases and J by 3 bases; unmatched bases: 1. The CDR3 consists of 13 residues. The CDR3 loop reads CASSERGSYEQYF. The CDR3 bases are TGTGCCAGCAGTGAACGCGGGAGCTACGAGCAGTACTTC.

The chain uses TRBV9 and TRBJ1-3; D possibly corresponds to TRBD1 (6 bases). The V and J ends lost 4 bases and 0 bases respectively, with 14 bases between them. The CDR3 runs 16 residues. CDR1 is SGDLS, CDR2 YYNGEE, per germline. The CDR3 loop reads CASSIDRHSSGNTIYF. The DNA for the CDR3 is TGTGCCAGCAGCATTGACAGGCACAGCTCTGGAAACACCATATATTTT.

This sequence joins TRBV5-6 and TRBJ1-4, with D possibly matching TRBD1 (6 bases). The CDR3 is 14 amino acids. V gave up 2 bases and J gave up 15 bases, with 20 bases separating them. Germline V gives CDR1 SGHDT, CDR2 YYEEEE. CDR3 in amino acids: CASSFGTSVLRMFF. As DNA, the CDR3 is TGTGCCAGCAGCTTCGGGACAAGTGTATTAAGGATGTTTTTT.

The V and J genes are TRBV28 and TRBJ2-7; 10 nucleotides line up with TRBD2. Per the germline V gene, CDR1 is MDHEN and CDR2 is SYDVKM. The CDR3 is made up of 13 amino acids. Germline trimming cut 6 bases from V and 3 bases from J; bases unmatched to any gene: 2. The DNA of the CDR3 is TGTGCCAGCAGGGGGACTAGCGTCTACGAGCAGTACTTC. Amino acids: CASRGTSVYEQYF.

The chain recombines TRBV9 with TRBJ2-5, with TRBD1 matching 7 bases. Trimming at V came to 4 bases and at J to 5 bases, leaving 11 bases not matched to a gene. Germline CDR1 and CDR2: SGDLS and YYNGEE. This CDR3 spans 15 amino acids. The CDR3 nucleotides read TGTGCCAGCAGCCCTAAGACAGGGTTTGGGGAGACCCAGTACTTC. Amino acid sequence: CASSPKTGFGETQYF.

Comments on this clone: Additional DNA sequences in this sample encode the identical CDR3. V is TRBV7-9 and J is TRBJ2-7; 9 bases line up with TRBD1. Germline-derived CDR1 and CDR2 are SEHNR and FQNEAQ (reference sequence). The CDR3 sequence is 12 residues long. J was trimmed by 5 bases and V by 5 bases; bases with no gene match: 1. The chain's CDR3 is CASSRQGDEQYF. DNA for the CDR3: TGTGCCAGCAGCCGACAGGGGGACGAGCAGTACTTC.